The T cell receptor (beta chain) described here comes from a study of cytotoxic CD8 clonotypes in ibrutinib-treated CLL. This clone occurred a few times. Produced via immunoSEQ multiplex PCR; TCRdb's table is partial and in-frame only. In the table there are 130,000 or so clones, 77% of which are singletons. The receptor was isolated from a human donor with chronic lymphocytic leukemia. The material was PBMCs, obtained after 12 months of ibrutinib treatment.

The CDR3 loop is CASSLAGKMNTEAFF. CDR3 nucleotides: TGTGCCAGCAGCTTAGCGGGGAAGATGAACACTGAAGCTTTCTTT. The V gene is TRBV7-6, the J gene TRBJ1-1; D call uncertain. Looked up from germline, CDR1 is SGHVS and CDR2 is FNYEAQ. The V end lost 0 bases, the J end lost 0 bases, and 8 bases lay between the germline ends. The CDR3 is 15 residues long.